The T cell receptor beta chain described here comes from a study of somatic mutations in cytotoxic T cells in rheumatoid arthritis. Study-level points and caveats: Rheumatoid arthritis patients were compared with age-matched healthy controls, and their CD8+ T-cell clonality did not differ significantly.

Sequencing was performed with immunoSEQ multiplex PCR; in TCRdb, only in-frame clones are kept and a portion is missing. The table shows about 660 clones, with approximately 72% occurring only once. The V end was cut by 6 bases, the J end by 0 bases, with 9 bases between. Germline lookup yields CDR1 SGDLS and CDR2 YYNGEE. CDR3 length equals 13 residues. Concerning this clone: Its specificity is not known.

The TCR was taken from an adult with rheumatoid arthritis. The sample consisted of CD8+ T cells sorted from blood. The chain has TRBV9 and TRBJ1-1; D unclear. The CDR3 sequence is CASIAEVNTEAFF. For the CDR3, the DNA is TGTGCCAGCATCGCTGAGGTGAACACTGAAGCTTTCTTT.